This T cell receptor beta chain was recovered during a study of T cell responses to AZD1222 COVID-19 vaccine. Produced via immunoSEQ multiplex PCR; TCRdb's table is partial and in-frame only. Of about 110,000 clones listed, 70% to 90% are singletons. Notes on the study in general: Just a handful of people given AZD1222 tested seropositive at baseline. Repertoires were obtained only post-peak T cell response. Spike-specific TCR breadth and depth grew following two AZD1222 doses.

Only a few counts were recorded for this clone. The antigen is undetermined. Germline V gives CDR1 SGHNT, CDR2 YYREEE (reference sequence). The CDR3 sequence is 14 residues long. With V trimmed by 4 bases and J by 3 bases, 6 bases remained unmatched. The sequence was collected from an adult in good health. The chain carries TRBV5-4 and TRBJ2-5; the match to TRBD1 covers 7 bases. Material: peripheral blood, obtained on day 0 of AZD1222 vaccination. DNA for the CDR3: TGTGCCAGCAGCCCGAAGACAGGGAAAGAGACCCAGTACTTC. Translated: CASSPKTGKETQYF.